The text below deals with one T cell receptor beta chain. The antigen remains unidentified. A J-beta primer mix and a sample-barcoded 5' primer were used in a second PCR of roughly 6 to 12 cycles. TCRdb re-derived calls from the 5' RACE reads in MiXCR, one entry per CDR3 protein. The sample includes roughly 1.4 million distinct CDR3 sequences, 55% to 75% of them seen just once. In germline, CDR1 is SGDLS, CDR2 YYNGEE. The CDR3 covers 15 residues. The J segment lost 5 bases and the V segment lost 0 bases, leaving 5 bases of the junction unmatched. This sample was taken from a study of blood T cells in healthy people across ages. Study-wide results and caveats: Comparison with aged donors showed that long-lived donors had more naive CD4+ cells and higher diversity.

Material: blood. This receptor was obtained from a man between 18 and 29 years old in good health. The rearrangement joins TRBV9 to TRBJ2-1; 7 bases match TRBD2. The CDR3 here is CASSVVAGEDNEQFF. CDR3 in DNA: TGTGCCAGCAGCGTAGTGGCGGGAGAGGACAATGAGCAGTTCTTC.